The 19 T cell receptor beta chains in this list originate from one sample, sequenced in a study of T cells in narcolepsy. Measured with immunoSEQ multiplex PCR; TCRdb has only the in-frame clones, and not every one. The table has about 22,000 clones, over 70% seen once; the top ten hold roughly 4.1%. The specimen sequenced was memory (CD45RA-) CD4+ T cells from blood. The receptors come from a human donor in good health.

The J gene is TRBJ2-7, the V gene TRBV7-2, with 10 positions matching TRBD1. The V gene's germline CDR1 is SGHTA and CDR2 FQGNSA. The CDR3 runs 14 residues. V lost 5 bases, J lost 9 bases, and 10 bases stayed unmatched. This CDR3 is CASSVPGDRGGQYF. The CDR3 DNA sequence: TGTGCCAGCAGCGTACCCGGGGACAGGGGAGGGCAGTACTTC.

V gene TRBV19 combines with J gene TRBJ2-7; the match to TRBD1 covers 8 bases. From germline, CDR1 is LNHDA and CDR2 SQIVND (reference sequence). The CDR3 length is 15 residues. The V gene end was trimmed by 3 bases and the J gene end by 0 bases; junction bases not matched to a gene: 4. CDR3 in DNA: TGTGCCAGTAGTATCCGGACAGGGCTCTCCTACGAGCAGTACTTC. Translation: CASSIRTGLSYEQYF. Full variable domain (rest looked up from reference TRBV19 and TRBJ2-7): DGGITQSPKYLFRKEGQNVTLSCEQNLNHDAMYWYRQDPGQGLRLIYYSQIVNDFQKGDIAEGYSVSREKKESFPLTVTSAQKNPTAFYLCASSIRTGLSYEQYFGPGTRLTVT.

The CDR3 coding sequence is TGTGCAAGTCGCTTAGGGACAGGGTTTACCTACGAGCAGTACTTC. It codes for CASRLGTGFTYEQYF. The genes are TRBV12-2 and TRBJ2-7; no check of the table's D call, TRBD1, against the DNA was made. TRBV12-2 is shown as a pseudogene. The CDR3 loop spans 15 amino acids.

This chain joins TRBV7-2 and TRBJ2-3, with D maybe TRBD1 (6 bases). The CDR3 runs 13 residues. Looked up from germline, CDR1 is SGHTA and CDR2 is FQGNSA. V was pared by 3 bases and J by 6 bases, with 10 bases between. The CDR3, as DNA: TGTGCCAGCAGCTTCTCCAGGGGCGATACGCAGTATTTT. Translation: CASSFSRGDTQYF.

A single count supports this clone. The chain is built from TRBV5-5 and TRBJ1-1; no clear D gene. This CDR3 is built from 13 residues. Trimming stripped 4 bases from V and 1 base from J, with 8 bases between. The germline V gene encodes CDR1 SGHKS and CDR2 YYEKEE (reference sequence). The CDR3 sequence is CASSPLGNTEAFF. The CDR3 nucleotides are TGTGCCAGCAGCCCCCTGGGGAACACTGAAGCTTTCTTT.

The chain joins TRBV7-2 to TRBJ1-4; TRBD1 matches 9 bases. The CDR3 sequence is 16 residues long. The V and J ends lost 5 bases and 8 bases, in that order; junction bases with no gene match: 12. Germline loops: CDR1 SGHTA, CDR2 FQGNSA. CDR3 nucleotide sequence: TGTGCCAGCAGCCCGGTACAGGGGACAGGGCTAGAAAAACTGTTTTTT. It is translated as CASSPVQGTGLEKLFF.

The chain is built from TRBV19 and TRBJ2-7; either TRBD1 or TRBD2 may fit D (5 bases each). The CDR3 loop spans 14 amino acids. Germline CDR1 is LNHDA and CDR2 is SQIVND (reference sequence). Trimming left V 4 bases short and J 3 bases short, with 13 bases between. CDR3: CASSTGPGDYEQYF. In nucleotides, the CDR3 is TGTGCCAGTAGTACAGGGCCCGGGGACTACGAGCAGTACTTC. Filled out from reference TRBV19 and TRBJ2-7, the complete variable domain reads DGGITQSPKYLFRKEGQNVTLSCEQNLNHDAMYWYRQDPGQGLRLIYYSQIVNDFQKGDIAEGYSVSREKKESFPLTVTSAQKNPTAFYLCASSTGPGDYEQYFGPGTRLTVT.

V usage is TRBV7-9 and J usage is TRBJ2-5; weak D call: TRBD2 (6 bases). The CDR3 spans 15 residues. The V end was cut by 5 bases, the J end by 2 bases, with 15 bases between. Germline V gives CDR1 SEHNR, CDR2 FQNEAQ (reference sequence). In nucleotides, the CDR3 is TGTGCCAGCAGCCCTGGGGGGAGTCTGCAAGAGACCCAGTACTTC. It yields the protein CASSPGGSLQETQYF.

The chain joins TRBV7-3 to TRBJ2-1; 8 nucleotides line up with TRBD2. V gave up 6 bases and J gave up 10 bases; unmatched junction bases: 8. The CDR3 sequence is 13 residues long. Germline V lookup: CDR1 SGHTA, CDR2 FQGTGA. CDR3 nucleotides: TGTGCCAGCAGTAGGACTAGCCGGGAGGAGCAGTTCTTC. Translating gives CASSRTSREEQFF.

The rearrangement links TRBV5-1 to TRBJ2-1, with D perhaps TRBD2 (5 bases). Per germline, CDR1 SGHRS and CDR2 YFSETQ. V was shortened by 4 bases and J by 8 bases, with 22 bases between the two germline ends. CDR3 length equals 16 residues. The CDR3 spells CASSALFRGRVDEQFF. CDR3 sequence (DNA): TGCGCCAGCAGCGCCCTCTTCCGGGGAAGGGTTGATGAGCAGTTCTTC. The full variable domain, rest sourced from reference TRBV5-1 and TRBJ2-1, is KAGVTQTPRYLIKTRGQQVTLSCSPISGHRSVSWYQQTPGQGLQFLFEYFSETQRNKGNFPGRFSGRQFSNSRSEMNVSTLELGDSALYLCASSALFRGRVDEQFFGPGTRLTVL.

The V and J genes are TRBV7-2 and TRBJ1-5; 8 bases align to TRBD1. The CDR3 runs to 15 residues. Germline CDR1 SGHTA, CDR2 FQGNSA. J gave up 0 bases and V 4 bases, and 2 bases lay outside the gene matches. CDR3 sequence: CASSSQGASNQPQHF. DNA of the CDR3: TGTGCCAGCAGCTCGCAGGGGGCTAGCAATCAGCCCCAGCATTTT. Full variable domain (outside the CDR3, taken from reference TRBV7-2 and TRBJ1-5): GAGVSQSPSNKVTEKGKDVELRCDPISGHTALYWYRQSLGQGLEFLIYFQGNSAPDKSGLPSDRFSAERTGGSVSTLTIQRTQQEDSAVYLCASSSQGASNQPQHFGDGTRLSIL.

This chain joins TRBV11-3 and TRBJ2-7; D is possibly TRBD2 (6 bases). Germline V gene sequence: CDR1 SGHNT, CDR2 YENEEA. Deletions cut 4 bases from V and 5 bases from J, with 15 bases between. The CDR3 covers 14 residues. CDR3 DNA: TGTGCCAGCAGCTCCATCTCCGGGGGACACGAGCAGTACTTC. This translates into CASSSISGGHEQYF.

This chain joins TRBV7-9 and TRBJ1-1; unclear D gene. Germline V CDR1 and CDR2: SEHNR, FQNEAQ (reference sequence). Trimming removed 5 bases from V and 0 bases from J, with 7 bases in between. This CDR3 spans 13 amino acids. CDR3 sequence (DNA): TGTGCCAGCAGCCTCGACATGAACACTGAAGCTTTCTTT. It encodes CASSLDMNTEAFF.

This clone turned up a few times. V gene TRBV7-2 combines with J gene TRBJ2-7, with 14 bases matching TRBD2. In germline, CDR1 is SGHTA, CDR2 FQGNSA. CDR3 length: 14 amino acids. V shed 6 bases, J shed 5 bases, and the junction held 3 bases outside the gene matches. The CDR3 coding sequence is TGTGCCAGCAGGGGACTAGCGGGAGTCCACGAGCAGTACTTC. The encoded protein is CASRGLAGVHEQYF.

This chain connects TRBV6-1 to TRBJ1-2; no clear D gene. The CDR3 sequence is 13 residues long. Germline V gives CDR1 MNHNS, CDR2 SASEGT. Trimming left V 10 bases short and J 4 bases short, with 16 bases between. The CDR3 DNA sequence: TGTGCCACCCCAAGTCACAGTACCTATGGCTACACCTTC. Protein sequence: CATPSHSTYGYTF.

The V and J genes are TRBV7-2 and TRBJ2-1; TRBD2 agrees at 7 bases. Germline loops: CDR1 SGHTA, CDR2 FQGNSA. There are 15 residues in the CDR3. V was pared by 5 bases and J by 7 bases, with 11 bases of the junction left unmatched. CDR3 in DNA: TGTGCCAGCAGCCCTAGGGAGCGGGGTAAAAATGAGCAGTTCTTC. Its protein product is CASSPRERGKNEQFF.

The V call is TRBV5-6, the J call TRBJ1-4; D gene unclear. This CDR3 is built from 13 residues. From germline, CDR1 is SGHDT and CDR2 YYEEEE. V was clipped by 1 base and J by 0 bases, with 1 base between them. CDR3 residues: CASSLPTNEKLFF. The CDR3 DNA reads as TGTGCCAGCAGCTTGCCAACTAATGAAAAACTGTTTTTT. The full variable domain, with the rest looked up from reference TRBV5-6 and TRBJ1-4, is DAGVTQSPTHLIKTRGQQVTLRCSPKSGHDTVSWYQQALGQGPQFIFQYYEEEERQRGNFPDRFSGHQFPNYSSELNVNALLLGDSALYLCASSLPTNEKLFFGSGTQLSVL.

V is TRBV5-1 and J is TRBJ1-1; 7 bases map to TRBD1. Trimming removed 0 bases from V and 1 base from J; junction bases left unmatched: 9. Per germline, CDR1 SGHRS and CDR2 YFSETQ. The CDR3 is 17 amino acids. The CDR3 here is CASSLAGLRQGNTEAFF. In DNA, the CDR3 is TGCGCCAGCAGCTTGGCCGGGCTTAGACAGGGGAACACTGAAGCTTTCTTT.

The chain carries TRBV19 and TRBJ2-5; 14 nucleotides line up with TRBD2. This CDR3 comprises 17 residues. Trimming took 3 bases from V and 4 from J; bases not matched to a gene: 7. Germline loops: CDR1 LNHDA, CDR2 SQIVND (reference sequence). CDR3 nucleotides: TGTGCCAGTAGTATCCCAGGACTAGCGGGGGGTGGAGAGACCCAGTACTTC. Translating gives CASSIPGLAGGGETQYF.